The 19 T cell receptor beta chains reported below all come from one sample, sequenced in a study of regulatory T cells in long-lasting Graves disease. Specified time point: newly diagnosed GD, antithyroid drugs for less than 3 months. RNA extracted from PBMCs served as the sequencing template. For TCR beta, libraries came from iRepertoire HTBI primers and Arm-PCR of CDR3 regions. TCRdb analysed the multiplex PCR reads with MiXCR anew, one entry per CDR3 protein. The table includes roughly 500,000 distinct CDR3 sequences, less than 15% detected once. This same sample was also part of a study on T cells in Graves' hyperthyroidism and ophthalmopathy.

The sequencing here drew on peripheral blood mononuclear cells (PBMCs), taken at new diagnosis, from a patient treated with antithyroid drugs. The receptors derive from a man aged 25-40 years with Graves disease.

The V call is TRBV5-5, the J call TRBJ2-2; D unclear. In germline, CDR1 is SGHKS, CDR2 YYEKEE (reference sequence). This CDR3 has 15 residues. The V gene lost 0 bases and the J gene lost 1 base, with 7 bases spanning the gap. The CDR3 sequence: CASSLGRQNTGELFF. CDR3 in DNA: TGTGCCAGCAGCTTGGGACGGCAGAACACCGGGGAGCTGTTTTTT.

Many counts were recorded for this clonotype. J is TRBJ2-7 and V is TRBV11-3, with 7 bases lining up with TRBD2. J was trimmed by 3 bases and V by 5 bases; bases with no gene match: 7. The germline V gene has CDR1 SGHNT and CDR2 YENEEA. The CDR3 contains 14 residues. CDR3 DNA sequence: TGTGCCAGCAGCCCTGGACTAGGCAACTACGAGCAGTACTTC. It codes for CASSPGLGNYEQYF.

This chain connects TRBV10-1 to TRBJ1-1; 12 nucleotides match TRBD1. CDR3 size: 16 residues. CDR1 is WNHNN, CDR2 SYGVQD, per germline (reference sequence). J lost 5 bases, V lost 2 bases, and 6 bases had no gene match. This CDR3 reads CASSEGTGGLGTEAFF. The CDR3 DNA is TGCGCCAGCAGTGAGGGGACAGGGGGCCTTGGTACTGAAGCTTTCTTT.

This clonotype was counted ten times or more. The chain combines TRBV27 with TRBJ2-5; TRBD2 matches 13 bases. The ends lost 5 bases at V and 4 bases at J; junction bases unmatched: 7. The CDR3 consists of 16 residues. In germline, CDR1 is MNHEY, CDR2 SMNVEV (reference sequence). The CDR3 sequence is CASSPGLAGVGETQYF. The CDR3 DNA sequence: TGTGCCAGCAGTCCCGGACTAGCGGGAGTCGGAGAGACCCAGTACTTC.

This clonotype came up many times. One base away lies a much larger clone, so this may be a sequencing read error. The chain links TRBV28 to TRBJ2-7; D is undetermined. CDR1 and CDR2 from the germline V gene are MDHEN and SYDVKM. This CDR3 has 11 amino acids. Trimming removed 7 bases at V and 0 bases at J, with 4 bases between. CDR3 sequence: CASILSYEQYF. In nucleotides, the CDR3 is TGTGCCAGCATCCTCTCCTACGAGCAGTACTTC.

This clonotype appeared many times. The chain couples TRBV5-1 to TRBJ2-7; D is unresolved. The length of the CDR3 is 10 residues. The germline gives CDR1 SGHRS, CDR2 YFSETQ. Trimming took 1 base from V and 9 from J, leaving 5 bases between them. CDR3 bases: TGCGCCAGCAGCTTGAAAGGGCAGTACTTC. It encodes CASSLKGQYF.

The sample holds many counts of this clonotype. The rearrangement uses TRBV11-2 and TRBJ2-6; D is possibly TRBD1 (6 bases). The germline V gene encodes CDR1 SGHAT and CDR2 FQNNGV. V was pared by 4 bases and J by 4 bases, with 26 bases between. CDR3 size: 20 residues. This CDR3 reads CASSSRAIGTPLYGANVLTF. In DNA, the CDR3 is TGTGCCAGCAGCTCGCGAGCCATCGGGACACCACTTTACGGGGCCAACGTCCTGACTTTC.

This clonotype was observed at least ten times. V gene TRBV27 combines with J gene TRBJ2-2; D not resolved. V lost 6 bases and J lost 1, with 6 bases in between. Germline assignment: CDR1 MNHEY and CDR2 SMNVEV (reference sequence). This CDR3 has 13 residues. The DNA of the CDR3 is TGTGCCAGCAGCCCTATGAACACCGGGGAGCTGTTTTTT. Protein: CASSPMNTGELFF.

CDR3 region: CASSQARGYTF. As DNA, the CDR3 is TGTGCCAGCAGCCAAGCGAGGGGGTACACCTTC. The V call is TRBV3-1, the J call TRBJ1-2; TRBD1 might be the D (6 bases). Between the trimmed V and J ends, which lost 1 base and 11 bases, there was a span of 8 bases. The CDR3 extends over 11 amino acids. The germline V gene has CDR1 LGHDT and CDR2 YNNKEL (reference sequence).

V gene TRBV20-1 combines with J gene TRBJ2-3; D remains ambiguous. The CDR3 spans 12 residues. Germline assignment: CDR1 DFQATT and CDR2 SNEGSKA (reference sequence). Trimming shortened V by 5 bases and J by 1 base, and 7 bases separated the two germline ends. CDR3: CSAGLGTDTQYF. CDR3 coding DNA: TGCAGTGCTGGCTTGGGCACAGATACGCAGTATTTT.

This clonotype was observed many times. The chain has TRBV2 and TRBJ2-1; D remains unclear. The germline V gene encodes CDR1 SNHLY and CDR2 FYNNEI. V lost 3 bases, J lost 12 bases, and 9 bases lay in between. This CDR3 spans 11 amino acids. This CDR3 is CASSDEGSQFF. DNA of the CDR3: TGTGCCAGCAGTGATGAAGGATCGCAGTTCTTC.

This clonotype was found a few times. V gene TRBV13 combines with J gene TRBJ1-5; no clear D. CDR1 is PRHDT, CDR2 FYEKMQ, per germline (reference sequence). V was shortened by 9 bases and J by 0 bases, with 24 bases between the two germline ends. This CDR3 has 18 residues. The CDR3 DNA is TGTGCCAGTTCAACCTCCCGTTTGGGCGGAGATAGCAATCAGCCCCAGCATTTT. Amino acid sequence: CASSTSRLGGDSNQPQHF.

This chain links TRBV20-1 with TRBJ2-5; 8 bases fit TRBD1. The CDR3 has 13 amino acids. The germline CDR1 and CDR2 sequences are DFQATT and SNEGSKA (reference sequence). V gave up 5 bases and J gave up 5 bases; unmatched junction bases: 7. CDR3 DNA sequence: TGCAGTGCTCACCAGGGGGCTCAGGAGACCCAGTACTTC. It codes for CSAHQGAQETQYF.

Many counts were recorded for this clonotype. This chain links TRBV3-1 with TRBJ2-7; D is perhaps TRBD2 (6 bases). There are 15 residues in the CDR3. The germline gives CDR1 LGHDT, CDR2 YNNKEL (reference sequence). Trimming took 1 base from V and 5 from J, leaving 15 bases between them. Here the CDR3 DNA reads TGTGCCAGCAGCCAAGGATTCGGGAGTTTAAACGAGCAGTACTTC. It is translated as CASSQGFGSLNEQYF.

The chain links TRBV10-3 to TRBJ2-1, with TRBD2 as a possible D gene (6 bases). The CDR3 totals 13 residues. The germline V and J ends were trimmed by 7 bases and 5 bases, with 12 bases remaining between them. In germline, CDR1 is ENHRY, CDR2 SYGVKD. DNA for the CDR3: TGTGCCATCAATGGAGGGTGGAACAATGAGCAGTTCTTC. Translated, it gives CAINGGWNNEQFF.

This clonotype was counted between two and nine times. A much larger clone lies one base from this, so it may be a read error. The CDR3 nucleotides read TGTGCCAGCAGTTTTATACTAGTGGGAGCCTACGAGCAGTACTTC. The encoded protein is CASSFILVGAYEQYF. This rearrangement joins TRBV28 to TRBJ2-7; tentative D call: TRBD2 (5 bases). Germline V gene sequence: CDR1 MDHEN, CDR2 SYDVKM. V gave up 3 bases and J gave up 2 bases, with 14 bases separating them. The CDR3 is made up of 15 amino acids.

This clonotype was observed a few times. CDR3 residues: CASSLYRISNEQFF. CDR3 nucleotide sequence: TGTGCCAGCAGCTTGTATCGGATTTCCAATGAGCAGTTCTTC. This chain joins TRBV5-6 and TRBJ2-1; no clear D. Between the trimmed V and J ends, which lost 1 base and 6 bases, there was a span of 11 bases. Germline values: CDR1 SGHDT, CDR2 YYEEEE. The CDR3 length is 14 residues.

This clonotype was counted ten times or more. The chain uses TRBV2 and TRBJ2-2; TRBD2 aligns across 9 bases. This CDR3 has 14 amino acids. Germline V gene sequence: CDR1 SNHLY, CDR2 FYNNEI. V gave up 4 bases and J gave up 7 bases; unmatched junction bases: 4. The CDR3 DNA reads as TGTGCCAGCAGTGCCAGACTAGCGGACGGGGAGCTGTTTTTT. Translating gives CASSARLADGELFF.

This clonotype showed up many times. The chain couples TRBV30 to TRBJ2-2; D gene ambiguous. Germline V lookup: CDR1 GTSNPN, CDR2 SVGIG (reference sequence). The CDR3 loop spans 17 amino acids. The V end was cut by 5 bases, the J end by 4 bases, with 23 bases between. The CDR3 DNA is TGTGCCTGGTTACCCGGGCCCAGTGGGAAAGTCACCGGGGAGCTGTTTTTT. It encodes CAWLPGPSGKVTGELFF.